The 18 T cell receptor beta chains below were found in one sample sequenced in a study of CD8 T cells in Susac syndrome. cDNA came from around 0.5 to 1 ug RNA primed by random hexamers. TCRdb called the immunoSEQ multiplex PCR reads again in MiXCR, with one record for every CDR3 protein. This sample carries about 300,000 distinct CDR3 sequences, about 85% of them seen once, and the ten largest clones take around 0.11%. The material sequenced was CD8+ T cells from PBMCs. The receptors were gathered from a human donor with multiple sclerosis.

V and J are TRBV12-5 and TRBJ2-3; TRBD1 might be the D (6 bases). There are 12 residues in the CDR3. The V end was cut by 7 bases, the J end by 4 bases, with 9 bases between. The germline gives CDR1 LGHNT, CDR2 FRNRAP. The CDR3 DNA is TGTGCTAGTGACCAGGGGCCAGATACGCAGTATTTT. Its translation is CASDQGPDTQYF.

In nucleotides, the CDR3 is TGTGCCAGTAAGGCGGGGGCACAGAAGAACACTGAAGCTTTCTTT. Its protein product is CASKAGAQKNTEAFF. The chain joins TRBV19 to TRBJ1-1; maybe TRBD1 (6 bases). CDR3 length: 15 amino acids. V was pared by 7 bases and J by 1 base, with 16 bases between. Germline CDR1 is LNHDA and CDR2 is SQIVND (reference sequence).

The rearrangement uses TRBV4-1 and TRBJ2-7; D is perhaps TRBD1 or TRBD2 (5 bases each). Germline loops: CDR1 MGHRA, CDR2 YSYEKL. The CDR3 sequence is 15 residues long. Between the trimmed V and J ends, which lost 3 bases and 7 bases, there was a span of 19 bases. DNA of the CDR3: TGCGCCAGCAGCCAGACCCCGGGACCTTTGAAAGAGCAGTACTTC. Its protein product is CASSQTPGPLKEQYF.

This sequence joins TRBV3-1 and TRBJ2-5; D unclear. The CDR3 loop spans 16 amino acids. The V gene lost 1 base and the J gene lost 4 bases, with 16 bases spanning the gap. Germline assignment: CDR1 LGHDT and CDR2 YNNKEL (reference sequence). The CDR3 is CASSQGAEIGPETQYF. CDR3 nucleotide sequence: TGTGCCAGCAGCCAAGGGGCAGAGATAGGCCCAGAGACCCAGTACTTC.

This sequence joins TRBV7-6 and TRBJ2-7, with 9 bases aligning to TRBD1. The V gene's germline CDR1 is SGHVS and CDR2 FNYEAQ. The CDR3 sequence is 16 residues long. With 1 base clipped from V and 5 bases from J, the junction kept 9 bases outside the gene matches. CDR3 loop: CASSLDPYRGLNEQYF. The CDR3 region has the DNA TGTGCCAGCAGCTTAGATCCATACAGGGGGCTCAACGAGCAGTACTTC.

This clonotype was counted a few times. The junction departs from the called germline gene at one end, perhaps through a read error. The chain links TRBV20-1 to TRBJ2-7, with 8 bases that match TRBD1. CDR1 and CDR2 (germline): DFQATT, SNEGSKA (reference sequence). CDR3 length: 12 residues. In nucleotides, the CDR3 is TGCAGTGCAAGAGGACAGGGCGGCGAGCAGTACTTC. This codes for CSARGQGGEQYF.

V and J are TRBV5-1 and TRBJ2-5, with D tentatively TRBD2 (6 bases). CDR3 size: 15 residues. Germline CDR1 and CDR2: SGHRS and YFSETQ. The germline V and J ends were trimmed by 4 bases and 1 base, with 14 bases remaining between them. CDR3 amino acids: CASSGEDYPQETQYF. The CDR3 coding sequence is TGCGCCAGCAGCGGGGAGGACTATCCCCAAGAGACCCAGTACTTC.

The chain has TRBV12-3 or TRBV12-4 and TRBJ2-3; the D gene is possibly TRBD2 (5 bases). Trimming pared 3 bases from V and 5 bases from J, leaving 12 bases between. This CDR3 is 14 amino acids long. Here the CDR3 reads CASSFDRRKDTQYF. CDR3 DNA: TGTGCCAGCAGTTTTGATCGGAGGAAAGATACGCAGTATTTT.

The chain uses TRBV5-4 and TRBJ2-1; no clear D gene. The CDR3 covers 14 residues. V lost 1 base to trimming and J lost 5 bases, with 10 bases between them. Germline V gene data show CDR1 as SGHNT and CDR2 as YYREEE (reference sequence). This CDR3 reads CASSLSSYNNEQFF. The DNA for the CDR3 is TGTGCCAGCAGCTTGAGTTCCTATAACAATGAGCAGTTCTTC.

The chain joins TRBV12-5 to TRBJ2-1; TRBD1 matches at 7 bases. The V gene's germline CDR1 is LGHNT and CDR2 FRNRAP. The trim removed 1 base at V and 4 bases at J, leaving 4 bases unmatched. The CDR3 spans 15 residues. The CDR3 nucleotides read TGTGCTAGTGGTTTGGGGCCAGGGGGATACAATGAGCAGTTCTTC. As protein: CASGLGPGGYNEQFF.

The V gene is TRBV5-1, the J gene TRBJ2-7; 7 bases are shared with TRBD1. CDR3 length: 14 amino acids. Germline CDR1 and CDR2: SGHRS and YFSETQ. The V gene end was trimmed by 4 bases and the J gene end by 3 bases; junction bases not matched to a gene: 7. The CDR3 is CASSMDRPDYEQYF. The CDR3 region has the DNA TGCGCCAGCAGCATGGACAGGCCTGACTACGAGCAGTACTTC.

This chain links TRBV27 with TRBJ1-5; the D gene is possibly TRBD1 (5 bases). Trimming removed 5 bases at V and 0 bases at J, with 14 bases between. Germline V lookup: CDR1 MNHEY, CDR2 SMNVEV (reference sequence). The CDR3 extends over 16 amino acids. The CDR3 DNA reads as TGTGCCAGCAGTCTAGGCGGGGCCTATAGCAATCAGCCCCAGCATTTT. Its translation: CASSLGGAYSNQPQHF.

The genes are TRBV6-1 and TRBJ2-7; D gene ambiguous. The CDR3 totals 12 residues. Germline loops: CDR1 MNHNS, CDR2 SASEGT. V lost 6 bases and J lost 4, with 10 bases in between. CDR3 bases: TGTGCCAGCAGCTCTTGGGGATACGAGCAGTACTTC. Protein: CASSSWGYEQYF.

This clonotype came up a few times. The rearrangement links TRBV27 to TRBJ2-7; D is possibly TRBD2 (5 bases). Germline V gives CDR1 MNHEY, CDR2 SMNVEV (reference sequence). Trimming removed 3 bases at V and 3 bases at J, with 12 bases between. This CDR3 contains 14 residues. For the CDR3, the DNA is TGTGCCAGCAGTTTGGCGGGTATGCTCTACGAGCAGTACTTC. It encodes CASSLAGMLYEQYF.

The chain employs TRBV19 and TRBJ2-5; maybe TRBD1 (5 bases). V was trimmed by 3 bases and J by 0 bases, leaving 11 bases between them. The V gene's germline CDR1 is LNHDA and CDR2 SQIVND (reference sequence). This CDR3 has 15 residues. CDR3: CASSIGHRNQETQYF. The CDR3 DNA sequence: TGTGCCAGTAGTATCGGACACAGGAACCAAGAGACCCAGTACTTC.

This chain uses TRBV7-9 with TRBJ1-2; D not resolved. Germline V gene sequence: CDR1 SEHNR, CDR2 FQNEAQ (reference sequence). The CDR3 runs to 14 residues. Deletions cut 2 bases from V and 8 bases from J, with 15 bases between. The CDR3 region is CASSLTSSRFGYTF. In DNA, the CDR3 is TGTGCCAGCAGCTTAACGTCTAGCCGTTTCGGCTACACCTTC.

The gene calls are TRBV27 and TRBJ2-5; D uncertain. The germline V gene encodes CDR1 MNHEY and CDR2 SMNVEV (reference sequence). V lost 5 bases and J 5 bases, leaving 15 bases between the germline ends. The length of the CDR3 is 14 residues. The CDR3 nucleotides read TGTGCCAGCAGTCCGCCGGAGAACGTCGAGACCCAGTACTTC. Encoded protein: CASSPPENVETQYF.

The rearrangement links TRBV11-2 to TRBJ1-1; no clear D. The CDR3 sequence is 15 residues long. Deletions cut 0 bases from V and 7 bases from J, with 15 bases between. Germline CDR1 SGHAT, CDR2 FQNNGV. CDR3 sequence: CASSLDLGQAIEAFF. DNA of the CDR3: TGTGCCAGCAGCTTAGATCTAGGGCAGGCGATTGAAGCTTTCTTT.